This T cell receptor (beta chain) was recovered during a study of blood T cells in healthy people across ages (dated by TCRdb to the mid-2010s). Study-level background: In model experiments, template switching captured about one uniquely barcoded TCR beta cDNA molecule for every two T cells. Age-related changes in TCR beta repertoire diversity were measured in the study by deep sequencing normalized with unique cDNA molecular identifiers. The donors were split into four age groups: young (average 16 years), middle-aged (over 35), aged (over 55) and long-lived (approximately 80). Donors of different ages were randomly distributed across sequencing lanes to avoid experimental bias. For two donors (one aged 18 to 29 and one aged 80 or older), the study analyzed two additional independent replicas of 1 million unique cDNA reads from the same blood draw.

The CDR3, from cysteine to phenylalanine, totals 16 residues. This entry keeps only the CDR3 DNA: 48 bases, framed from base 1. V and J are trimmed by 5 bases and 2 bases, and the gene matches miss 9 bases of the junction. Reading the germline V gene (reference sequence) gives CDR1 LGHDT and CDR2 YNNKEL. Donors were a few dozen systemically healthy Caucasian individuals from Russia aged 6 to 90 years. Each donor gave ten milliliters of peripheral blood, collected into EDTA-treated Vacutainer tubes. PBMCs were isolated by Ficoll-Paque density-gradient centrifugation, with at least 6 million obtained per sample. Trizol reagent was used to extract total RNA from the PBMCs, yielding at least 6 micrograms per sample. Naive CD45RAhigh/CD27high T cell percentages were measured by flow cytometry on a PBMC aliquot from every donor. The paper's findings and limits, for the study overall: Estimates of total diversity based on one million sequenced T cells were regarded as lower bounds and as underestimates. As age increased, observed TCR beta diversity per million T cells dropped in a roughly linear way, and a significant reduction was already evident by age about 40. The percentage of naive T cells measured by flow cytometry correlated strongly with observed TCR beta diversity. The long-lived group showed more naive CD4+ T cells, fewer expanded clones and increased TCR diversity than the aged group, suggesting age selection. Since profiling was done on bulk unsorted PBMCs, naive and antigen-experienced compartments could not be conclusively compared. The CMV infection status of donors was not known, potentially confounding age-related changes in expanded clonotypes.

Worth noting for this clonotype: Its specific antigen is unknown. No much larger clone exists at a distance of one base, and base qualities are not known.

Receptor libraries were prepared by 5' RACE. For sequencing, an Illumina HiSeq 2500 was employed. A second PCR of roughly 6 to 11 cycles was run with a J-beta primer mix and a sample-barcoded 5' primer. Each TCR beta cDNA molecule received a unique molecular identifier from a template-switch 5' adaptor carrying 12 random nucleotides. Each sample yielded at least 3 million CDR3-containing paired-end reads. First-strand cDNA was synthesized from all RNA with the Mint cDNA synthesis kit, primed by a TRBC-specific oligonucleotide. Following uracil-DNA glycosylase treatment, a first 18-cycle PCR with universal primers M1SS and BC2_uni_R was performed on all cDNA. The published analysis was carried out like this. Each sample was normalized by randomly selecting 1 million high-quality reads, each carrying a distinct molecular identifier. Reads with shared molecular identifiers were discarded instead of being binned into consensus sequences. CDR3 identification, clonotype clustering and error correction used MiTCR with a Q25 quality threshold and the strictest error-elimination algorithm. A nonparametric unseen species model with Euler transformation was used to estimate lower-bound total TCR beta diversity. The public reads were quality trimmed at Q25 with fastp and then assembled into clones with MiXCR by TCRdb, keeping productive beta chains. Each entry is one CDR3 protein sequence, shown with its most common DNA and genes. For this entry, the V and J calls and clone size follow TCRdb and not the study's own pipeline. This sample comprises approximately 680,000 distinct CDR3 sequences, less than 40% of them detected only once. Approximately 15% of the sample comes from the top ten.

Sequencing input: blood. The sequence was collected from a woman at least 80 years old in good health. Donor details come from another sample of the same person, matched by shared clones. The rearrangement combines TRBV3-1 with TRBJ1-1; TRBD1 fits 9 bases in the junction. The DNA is TGTGCCAGCAGCTACCTTCCGGGACAGGGAAACACTGAAGCTTTCTTT. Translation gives CASSYLPGQGNTEAFF. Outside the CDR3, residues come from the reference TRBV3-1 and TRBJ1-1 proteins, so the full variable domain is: DTAVSQTPKYLVTQMGNDKSIKCEQNLGHDTMYWYKQDSKKFLKIMFSYNNKELIINETVPNRFSPKSPDKAHLNLHINSLELGDSAVYFCASSYLPGQGNTEAFFGQGTRLTVV.